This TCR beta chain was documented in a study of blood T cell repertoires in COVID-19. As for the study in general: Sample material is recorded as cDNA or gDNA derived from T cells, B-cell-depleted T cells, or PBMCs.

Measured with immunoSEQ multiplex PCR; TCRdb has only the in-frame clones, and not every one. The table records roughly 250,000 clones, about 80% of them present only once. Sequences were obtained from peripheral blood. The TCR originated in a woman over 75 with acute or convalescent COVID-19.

This chain's CDR3 is CATGTSGGAGNEQFF. The CDR3, as DNA: TGTGCCACCGGGACTAGCGGGGGGGCTGGGAATGAGCAGTTCTTC. The chain couples TRBV24-1 to TRBJ2-1, with 16 bases aligning to TRBD2. The V and J ends lost 9 bases and 7 bases, in that order; junction bases with no gene match: 5. CDR1 and CDR2 from the germline V gene are KGHDR and SFDVKD. CDR3 length equals 15 residues.